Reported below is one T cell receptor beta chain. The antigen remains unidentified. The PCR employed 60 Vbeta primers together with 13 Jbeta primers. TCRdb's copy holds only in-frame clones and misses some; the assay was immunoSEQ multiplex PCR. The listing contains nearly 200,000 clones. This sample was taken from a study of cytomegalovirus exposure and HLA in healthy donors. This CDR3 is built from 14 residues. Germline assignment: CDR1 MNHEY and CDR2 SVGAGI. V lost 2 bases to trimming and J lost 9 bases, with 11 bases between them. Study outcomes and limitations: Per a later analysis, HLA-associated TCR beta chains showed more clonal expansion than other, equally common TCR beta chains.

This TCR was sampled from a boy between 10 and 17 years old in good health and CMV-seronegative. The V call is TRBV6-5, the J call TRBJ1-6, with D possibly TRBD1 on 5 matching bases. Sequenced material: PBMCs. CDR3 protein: CASSYTGARSPLHF. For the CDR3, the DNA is TGTGCCAGCAGTTACACAGGCGCGCGTTCACCCCTCCACTTT.